These 19 T cell receptor beta chains share one sample of origin, sequenced in a study of T-cell reconstitution after alpha-beta-depleted transplantation in children. Study-wide findings and caveats: Hyperexpanded clones declined; after one year, newly produced T cells mostly supplied diversity.

Unique molecular identifiers were built into the TCRbeta library. One entry per CDR3 protein results from TCRdb running MiXCR on the PCR reads. This sample has about 300,000 distinct CDR3 sequences; around 7.1% occur once, and the top ten carry 8.5% to 9.5%. Their target antigens are unknown. The sequences come from peripheral blood, collected 360 days after TCRalphabeta/CD19-depleted stem cell transplant. All receptors derive from a female patient between 2 and 15 years old who had a stem cell transplant for Fanconi anemia, so the T cells may come from the graft donor.

This clonotype has just a few counts. The chain has TRBV3-1 and TRBJ2-7; 8 positions agree with TRBD1. Trimming cost V 1 base and J 1 base; bases outside gene matches: 3. Germline V gene sequence: CDR1 LGHDT, CDR2 YNNKEL (reference sequence). This CDR3 contains 15 residues. The CDR3 DNA reads TGTGCCAGCAGCCAAGGATGGGACAGGTCCTACGAGCAGTACTTC. Translating it yields CASSQGWDRSYEQYF.

This clonotype was recorded a few times. V and J are TRBV2 and TRBJ2-7; tentative D call: TRBD1 (7 bases). Per the germline V gene, CDR1 is SNHLY and CDR2 is FYNNEI. This CDR3 comprises 16 residues. The V end was cut by 9 bases, the J end by 4 bases, with 25 bases between. This CDR3 reads CARRATRDSGGYEQYF. The DNA for the CDR3 is TGTGCCAGGAGGGCCACCCGGGACAGTGGGGGGTACGAGCAGTACTTC.

In its sample, this clonotype was seen many times. This rearrangement joins TRBV21-1 to TRBJ2-7; TRBD1 was called by the table and not checked on the DNA. TRBV21-1 is noted as a pseudogene. The CDR3 totals 15 residues. As DNA, the CDR3 is TGTGCCAGCAGTGAACGGGGACAGGGGGCCTACGAGCAGTACTTC. Amino acids: CASSERGQGAYEQYF.

The chain links TRBV7-2 to TRBJ2-4; D may match TRBD1 or TRBD2 (5 bases each). The CDR3 consists of 15 residues. CDR1 and CDR2 from the germline V gene are SGHTA and FQGNSA. Between the trimmed V and J ends, which lost 5 bases and 9 bases, there was a span of 20 bases. The DNA for the CDR3 is TGTGCCAGCAGCCGCCCGGGACGGGGCATGGGCATTCAGTACTTC. It is translated as CASSRPGRGMGIQYF.

This clonotype was detected many times. The gene calls are TRBV6-1 and TRBJ2-1; TRBD2 aligns across 11 bases. The CDR3 sequence is 15 residues long. The V and J ends lost 4 bases and 8 bases, in that order; junction bases with no gene match: 7. Germline CDR1 reads MNHNS; CDR2 reads SASEGT. This chain's CDR3 is CASSASGRSPYEQFF. The CDR3 region has the DNA TGTGCCAGCAGTGCTAGCGGGAGGTCTCCCTATGAGCAGTTCTTC.

This clonotype was detected ten times or more. The chain joins TRBV7-9 to TRBJ2-4; unclear D gene. V gave up 5 bases and J gave up 1 base, with 9 bases separating them. The CDR3 covers 14 residues. Germline lookup yields CDR1 SEHNR and CDR2 FQNEAQ (reference sequence). CDR3 nucleotides: TGTGCCAGCAGCCAAGTCGATGCCAAAAACATTCAGTACTTC. It translates to CASSQVDAKNIQYF. Filled out from reference TRBV7-9 and TRBJ2-4, the complete variable domain reads DTGVSQNPRHKITKRGQNVTFRCDPISEHNRLYWYRQTLGQGPEFLTYFQNEAQLEKSRLLSDRFSAERPKGSFSTLEIQRTEQGDSAMYLCASSQVDAKNIQYFGAGTRLSVL.

This clonotype was counted a few times. The chain uses TRBV5-5 and TRBJ2-1; TRBD2 agrees at 7 bases. Germline values: CDR1 SGHKS, CDR2 YYEKEE (reference sequence). The CDR3 is made up of 16 amino acids. V dropped 3 bases and J dropped 0; count of bases not matched to a gene: 6. The CDR3, as DNA: TGTGCCAGCAGCTCCGGGACTACAAGCTCCTACAATGAGCAGTTCTTC. Its translation: CASSSGTTSSYNEQFF.

The V and J genes are TRBV11-1 and TRBJ2-7; D uncertain. CDR1 is SGHAT and CDR2 is FQDESV in the germline V gene (reference sequence). This CDR3 is built from 14 residues. The V end lost 2 bases, the J end lost 5 bases, and 13 bases lay between the germline ends. The CDR3 bases are TGTGCCAGCAGCTTATCCCTCCTTCTAAACGAGCAGTACTTC. It yields the protein CASSLSLLLNEQYF.

This clonotype was detected many times. The rearrangement uses TRBV5-1 and TRBJ2-7; perhaps TRBD1 as D (6 bases). This CDR3 has 15 residues. V was clipped by 0 bases and J by 0 bases, with 10 bases between them. Germline-derived CDR1 and CDR2 are SGHRS and YFSETQ. This CDR3 reads CASSLGTASSYEQYF. The CDR3 DNA sequence: TGCGCCAGCAGCTTGGGGACAGCCAGCTCCTACGAGCAGTACTTC.

The chain has TRBV25-1 and TRBJ1-2; D might be TRBD1 (5 bases). Germline V CDR1 and CDR2: MGHDK, SYGVNS. The CDR3 is 15 residues long. Trimming took off 3 bases at V and 3 bases at J, with 14 bases between the two ends. The CDR3 DNA reads TGTGCCAGCAGTGACTTTAAAAGGGGCGACTATGGCTACACCTTC. Translating it yields CASSDFKRGDYGYTF.

The chain is built from TRBV10-2 and TRBJ2-1, with D possibly TRBD1 on 7 matching bases. Germline CDR1 is WSHSY and CDR2 is SAAADI. V shed 5 bases and J shed 0 bases, with 11 bases lying between them. There are 15 residues in the CDR3. CDR3 sequence reads: CASSRQGGSYNEQFF. CDR3 nucleotide sequence: TGCGCCAGCAGTCGGCAGGGGGGCTCCTACAATGAGCAGTTCTTC.

The table lists this clonotype with a few counts. This chain links TRBV5-5 with TRBJ2-5; D is undetermined. CDR3 length: 14 amino acids. CDR1 and CDR2 (germline): SGHKS, YYEKEE (reference sequence). With 3 bases removed from V and 5 bases from J, the gap between germline ends came to 14 bases. CDR3 sequence: CASSSGALGETQYF. In nucleotides, the CDR3 is TGTGCCAGCAGCTCCGGAGCCTTGGGGGAGACCCAGTACTTC.

In its sample, this clonotype was seen a few times. This chain uses TRBV19 with TRBJ2-3; 7 nucleotides align to TRBD1. V trimming: 6 bases; J trimming: 3 bases; junction bases outside the gene matches: 9. Germline V gives CDR1 LNHDA, CDR2 SQIVND (reference sequence). The length of the CDR3 is 15 residues. CDR3 DNA sequence: TGTGCCAGTAGAAGGGACAGAAGGGAAACAGATACGCAGTATTTT. Translated: CASRRDRRETDTQYF. The entire variable domain, with the rest obtained from reference TRBV19 and TRBJ2-3, is as follows: DGGITQSPKYLFRKEGQNVTLSCEQNLNHDAMYWYRQDPGQGLRLIYYSQIVNDFQKGDIAEGYSVSREKKESFPLTVTSAQKNPTAFYLCASRRDRRETDTQYFGPGTRLTVL.

This clonotype has just a few counts. The chain recombines TRBV7-3 with TRBJ1-6; 7 bases map to TRBD1. The CDR3 covers 16 residues. Trimming at V came to 2 bases and at J to 6 bases, leaving 7 bases not matched to a gene. Per the germline V gene, CDR1 is SGHTA and CDR2 is FQGTGA. The CDR3 region has the DNA TGTGCCAGCAGCTTATTGGGCGACAGGGCTAATTCACCCCTCCACTTT. Translation gives CASSLLGDRANSPLHF.

This clonotype has a handful of counts. The chain recombines TRBV20-1 with TRBJ1-2; TRBD1 might be the D (5 bases). The CDR3 is made up of 16 amino acids. Germline lookup yields CDR1 DFQATT and CDR2 SNEGSKA (reference sequence). The V end lost 0 bases, the J end lost 1 base, and 15 bases lay between the germline ends. CDR3 sequence reads: CSARDREGRINYGYTF. The CDR3 DNA follows: TGCAGTGCTAGAGATAGGGAGGGACGGATTAACTATGGCTACACCTTC.

This clonotype has a single count. The chain joins TRBV12-3 or TRBV12-4 to TRBJ2-5, with D perhaps TRBD1 (6 bases). The CDR3 is 15 amino acids. With 2 bases removed from V and 4 bases from J, the gap between germline ends came to 14 bases. In DNA form, the CDR3 reads TGTGCCAGCAGTTTATATTTGGGGGCCCCAGAGACCCAGTACTTC. Translating it yields CASSLYLGAPETQYF.

The chain has TRBV6-2 or TRBV6-3 and TRBJ1-6; D call uncertain. CDR1 and CDR2 (germline): MNHEY, SVGEGT. V lost 4 bases and J 13 bases, leaving 23 bases between the germline ends. CDR3 size: 16 residues. The CDR3 DNA is TGTGCCAGCAGTTGGTGGCAGGAGCCAAGCGCATGGCCCCTCCACTTT. This sequence encodes CASSWWQEPSAWPLHF.

This clonotype was counted between two and nine times. This sequence joins TRBV7-8 and TRBJ2-1, with TRBD2 matching over 8 bases. This CDR3 has 14 amino acids. Germline V CDR1 and CDR2: SGHVS, FQNEAQ. With V trimmed by 0 bases and J by 6 bases, 1 base remained unmatched. CDR3 sequence reads: CASSLAGTSNEQFF. The CDR3 DNA reads TGTGCCAGCAGCTTAGCCGGGACTAGCAATGAGCAGTTCTTC.

The V call is TRBV18, the J call TRBJ1-2; a possible D gene is TRBD1 (5 bases). The CDR3 covers 17 residues. Looked up from germline, CDR1 is KGHSH and CDR2 is LQKENI. The V end was cut by 4 bases, the J end by 4 bases, with 22 bases between. DNA of the CDR3: TGTGCCAGCTCACTGTCCGGGGCCCCGCCCCTAGGCTATGGCTACACCTTC. This translates into CASSLSGAPPLGYGYTF. Combining the CDR3 with reference TRBV18 and TRBJ1-2 gives the whole variable domain NAGVMQNPRHLVRRRGQEARLRCSPMKGHSHVYWYRQLPEEGLKFMVYLQKENIIDESGMPKERFSAEFPKEGPSILRIQQVVRGDSAAYFCASSLSGAPPLGYGYTFGSGTRLTVV.